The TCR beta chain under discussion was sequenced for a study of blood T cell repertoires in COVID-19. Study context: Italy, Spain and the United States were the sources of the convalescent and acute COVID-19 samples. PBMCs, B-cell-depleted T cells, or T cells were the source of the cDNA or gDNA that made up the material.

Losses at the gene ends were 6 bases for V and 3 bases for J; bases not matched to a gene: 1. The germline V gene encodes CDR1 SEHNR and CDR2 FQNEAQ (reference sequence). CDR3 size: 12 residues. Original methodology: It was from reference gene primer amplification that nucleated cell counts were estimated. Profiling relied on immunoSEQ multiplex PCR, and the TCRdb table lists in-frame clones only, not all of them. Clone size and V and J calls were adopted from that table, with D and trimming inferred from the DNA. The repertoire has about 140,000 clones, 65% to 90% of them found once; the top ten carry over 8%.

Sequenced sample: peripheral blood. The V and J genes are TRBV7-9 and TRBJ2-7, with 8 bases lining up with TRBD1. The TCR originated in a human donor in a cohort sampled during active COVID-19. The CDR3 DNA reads TGTGCCAGCAGTGACAGGGGCTACGAGCAGTACTTC. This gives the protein CASSDRGYEQYF. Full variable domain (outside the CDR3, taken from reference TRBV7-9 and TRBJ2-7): DTGVSQNPRHKITKRGQNVTFRCDPISEHNRLYWYRQTLGQGPEFLTYFQNEAQLEKSRLLSDRFSAERPKGSFSTLEIQRTEQGDSAMYLCASSDRGYEQYFGPGTRLTVT.